This paragraph reports one TCR beta chain. Its antigen is unknown. Per-base qualities were not stored, and no clone one base away is much larger. This sample is drawn from a study of shared clonotypes between healthy human individuals (dated by TCRdb to 2019 to 2021). General notes on the study: The cohort comprised a couple of women and a few men aged 18 to 49 years. For each donor, CD4 naive and CD4 memory were each given three plates, CD8 naive was given two plates, and CD8 memory was given one plate. The study deeply sequenced blood TCR repertoires of five healthy adults to estimate repertoire size and the extent of clonotype sharing between individuals. To increase sequencing depth and limit assay-specific biases, TCR repertoire library preparation and sequencing were carried out by different laboratories using diverse techniques. Each donor's leukapheresis produced roughly between about 0.9 and 9.5 billion PBMCs.

Healthy HIV-negative adults with no recently reported acute infections or vaccinations were included as donors. Only Caucasian adults living in Nashville, Tennessee, USA were represented among the donors. CD4+ T cells were enriched by magnetic negative selection; naive cells were then positively selected on CD45RA, and the negative fraction formed the memory subset. Blood was collected by leukapheresis, and PBMCs were isolated by Ficoll-Histopaque density gradient centrifugation and then cryopreserved in liquid nitrogen vapor phase. Purity and quantity of every magnetically sorted T cell population were checked by analytical flow cytometry. Each sorted fraction had its genomic DNA isolated and then quantified by UV absorbance on a Nanodrop 2000c. Via the germline V gene, CDR1 is SQVTM and CDR2 ANQGSEA. The CDR3 holds 16 amino acids from the cysteine to the phenylalanine. The sequence is cut down to CDR3 DNA, 48 bases in frame from base 1. Compared with germline, V lacks 1 base and J lacks 1 base; bases without a gene match: 2.

Broad study findings and their caveats: Pairwise subsampling led to the expectation that sequencing depth would affect the degree of clonotype sharing among donors. Larger estimated clonotype richness was generally found for naive subsets than for memory subsets. Compared with non-shared clonotypes, the clonotypes found in all four sorted-subset donors had higher generation probabilities. Sampling was limited to blood, and TCR repertoires in tissue likely differ from TCR repertoires in blood. Even with the large sequencing depth, rarefaction of the sorted-subset datasets indicated that sequencing was incomplete. The genetic and exposure-history diversity represented was limited by the small number of donors. When several donors were compared, the shared fraction of clonotypes was around 5% for naive CD4, approximately 3.5% for naive CD8, more than 2% for memory CD4, and less than 0.5% for memory CD8.

Using the deep immunoSEQ assay, TCR CDR3 regions were amplified from genomic DNA by multiplex PCR. Genomic DNA extracted from each cell subset was distributed evenly over all wells of several immunoSEQ 96-well plates, and each plate served as one replicate. For sorted subsets, about 220 ng of genomic DNA, equivalent to 25,000 to 35,000 T cell genomes, went into each replicate PCR. Purified libraries were measured with a Qubit 3.0 fluorometer, size-checked on a Bioanalyzer 2100, and measured again with the KAPA Library Quantification kit. Every immunoSEQ 96-well plate was sequenced on a dedicated single-read 150-cycle Illumina NextSeq 550 flow cell. Processing in the source paper ran as follows. Because the immunoSEQ output held only junctional sequences and lacked quality scores, the filtering could not match the filtering applied to full-length reads. Sequences were annotated with PyIR, a Python wrapper for IgBLAST v1.9, using IMGT germline references to assign V/J genes and CDR3. Reads were filtered out if the reads had weak V/J assignments (E-value above 1e-6), no CDR3, stop codons, out-of-frame junctions, or ambiguous translated residues. V3J clonotypes were defined by identical inferred V gene, J gene, and CDR3 amino acid sequence. To compute the percentage overlap between repertoires, the number of shared unique clonotypes was divided by the size of the smaller repertoire. RTK rarefaction, the Chao1 estimator, and Recon v2.1 estimates of unobserved clonotypes were used to assess repertoire richness. For all TCRbeta clonotypes obtained by the gDNA method from four donors, generation probabilities were computed with OLGA. TCRdb obtained this table from immuneACCESS and retained in-frame rearrangements with V and J assigned. These tables miss some clones; where compared with another copy, unresolved V genes account for less than half of the shortfall, and the remainder is unexplained. V, J and clone size are those of that table, while D and trimming were read from the DNA. This sample comprises 1.4 million or so clones, around 98.5% of them detected only once. Jointly, the top ten make up about 0.35% of the sample.

Sequencing was carried out using naive CD4+ T cells sorted from blood. The sample's cell subset or site label, decoded: CD45RA+ positively selected. This TCR was sampled from a man aged 25 to 40 in good health. The rearrangement joined TRBV29-1 to TRBJ2-6; 9 bases in the middle match TRBD1. The nucleotide sequence reads TGCAGCGTTGAAGGGACAGGGGTATCTGGGGCCAACGTCCTGACTTTC. Its translation reads: CSVEGTGVSGANVLTF. Reference TRBV29-1 and TRBJ2-6 genes cover what lies past the CDR3, so the full variable domain is SAVISQKPSRDICQRGTSLTIQCQVDSQVTMMFWYRQQPGQSLTLIATANQGSEATYESGFVIDKFPISRPNLTFSTLTVSNMSPEDSSIYLCSVEGTGVSGANVLTFGAGSRLTVL.